A selection of T cell receptor beta chains follows, all from one sample in a study of cytomegalovirus exposure and HLA in healthy donors. Sequenced by immunoSEQ multiplex PCR; TCRdb stores in-frame clones only, minus some. Among about 180,000 clones, 65% to 80% were seen once, and the ten largest hold around 3%. The material sequenced was PBMCs. Receptors originate from a woman aged 45-60 years in good health and CMV-seropositive. CDR3s include the opening cysteine and the closing phenylalanine or tryptophan. Fields, in order: J gene, D gene, clone size, V gene, CDR3 protein, CDR3 DNA. D genes are given only for firm matches. Size is omitted from some rows. Given values are once, few, many or a class for expanded clones.

J: TRBJ2-1
D: -
size: -
V: TRBV19
CDR3: CASSIGQGYNEQFF
DNA: TGTGCCAGTAGTATAGGTCAGGGCTACAATGAGCAGTTCTTC

J: TRBJ1-3
D: TRBD1
size: -
V: TRBV7-2
CDR3: CASSTSPDRGGNTIYF
DNA: TGTGCCAGCAGCACGAGCCCGGACAGGGGTGGAAACACCATATATTTT

J: TRBJ2-7
D: -
size: -
V: TRBV11-2
CDR3: CASSRDSPYEQYF
DNA: TGTGCCAGCAGCCGGGACTCTCCCTACGAGCAGTACTTC

J: TRBJ2-3
D: -
size: -
V: TRBV6-1
CDR3: CASSEYGGRVDTQYF
DNA: TGTGCCAGCAGTGAATACGGGGGGCGAGTAGATACGCAGTATTTT

J: TRBJ2-1
D: TRBD1
size: -
V: TRBV2
CDR3: CASREDRGLGNEQFF
DNA: TGTGCCAGCAGGGAAGACAGGGGGCTCGGAAATGAGCAGTTCTTC

J: TRBJ1-2
D: -
size: -
V: TRBV11-2
CDR3: CASSLFLGARANYGYTF
DNA: TGTGCCAGCAGCTTATTCTTGGGGGCCAGAGCTAACTATGGCTACACCTTC

J: TRBJ2-3
D: -
size: -
V: TRBV7-2
CDR3: CASPIWGGQDRTDTQYF
DNA: TGTGCCAGCCCCATATGGGGAGGACAGGACCGCACAGATACGCAGTATTTT

J: TRBJ1-1
D: -
size: few
V: TRBV7-3
CDR3: CASSLTGGDTEAFF
DNA: TGTGCCAGCAGCTTAACAGGAGGGGACACTGAAGCTTTCTTT

J: TRBJ2-7
D: TRBD2
size: -
V: TRBV14
CDR3: CASSRFSGDSYEQYF
DNA: TGTGCCAGCAGCCGGTTTAGCGGGGATTCCTACGAGCAGTACTTC

J: TRBJ1-2
D: -
size: -
V: TRBV27
CDR3: CASSLWVGRGYTF
DNA: TGTGCCAGCAGTTTATGGGTTGGGCGAGGCTACACCTTC

J: TRBJ2-7
D: -
size: -
V: TRBV2
CDR3: CASIRVINSGEQYF
DNA: TGTGCCAGCATAAGGGTTATCAATTCGGGAGAGCAGTACTTC

J: TRBJ1-5
D: TRBD1
size: -
V: TRBV30
CDR3: CAWSGTGGQPQHF
DNA: TGTGCCTGGAGCGGGACAGGGGGTCAGCCCCAGCATTTT

J: TRBJ2-5
D: TRBD1
size: few
V: TRBV5-1
CDR3: CASSGGQGYQETQYF
DNA: TGCGCCAGCAGCGGAGGACAGGGCTACCAAGAGACCCAGTACTTC

J: TRBJ1-1
D: TRBD1
size: -
V: TRBV5-1
CDR3: CASSRGLGDRVSTEAFF
DNA: TGCGCCAGCAGCCGGGGGCTCGGGGACAGGGTCTCCACTGAAGCTTTCTTT

J: TRBJ1-6
D: -
size: -
V: TRBV11-3
CDR3: CASSVTDSYNSPLHF
DNA: TGTGCCAGCAGCGTAACAGACTCCTATAATTCACCCCTCCACTTT

J: TRBJ2-2
D: TRBD2
size: -
V: TRBV30
CDR3: CAWSVKGAGANTGELFF
DNA: TGTGCCTGGAGTGTTAAGGGAGCGGGGGCGAACACCGGGGAGCTGTTTTTT

J: TRBJ1-1
D: -
size: -
V: TRBV7-9
CDR3: CASSPREADTEAFF
DNA: TGTGCCAGCAGCCCTCGGGAGGCGGACACTGAAGCTTTCTTT

J: TRBJ1-3
D: -
size: few
V: TRBV5-1
CDR3: CANTTRRGPGNTIYF
DNA: TGCGCCAATACGACAAGGCGGGGGCCTGGAAACACCATATATTTT

J: TRBJ2-3
D: -
size: -
V: TRBV4-3
CDR3: CASSQVSRRSASVTSTDTQYF
DNA: TGCGCCAGCAGCCAAGTGTCACGACGTAGCGCCTCCGTTACTAGCACAGATACGCAGTATTTT

J: TRBJ2-1
D: -
size: -
V: TRBV7-2
CDR3: CASSLVQEQFF
DNA: TGTGCCAGCAGCTTAGTGCAGGAGCAGTTCTTC

J: TRBJ2-7
D: -
size: -
V: TRBV23-1
CDR3: CASSQSNPGCSYEQYF
DNA: TGCGCCAGCAGTCAATCTAACCCGGGTTGCTCCTACGAGCAGTACTTC

J: TRBJ2-3
D: TRBD1
size: -
V: TRBV5-1
CDR3: CASSLGTRDSWYTDTQYF
DNA: TGCGCCAGCAGCTTGGGGACTCGGGACAGTTGGTACACAGATACGCAGTATTTT

J: TRBJ2-2
D: TRBD1
size: few
V: TRBV18
CDR3: CASSTTGDGELFF
DNA: TGTGCCAGCTCTACGACAGGGGACGGGGAGCTGTTTTTT

J: TRBJ2-1
D: TRBD2
size: -
V: TRBV19
CDR3: CASSEGLAGRNPYNEQFF
DNA: TGTGCCAGTAGTGAGGGACTAGCGGGTCGCAATCCCTACAATGAGCAGTTCTTC

J: TRBJ1-2
D: -
size: -
V: TRBV11-2
CDR3: CASSLGGGPYGYTF
DNA: TGTGCCAGCAGCTTAGGGGGGGGCCCGTATGGCTACACCTTC

J: TRBJ2-4
D: TRBD1
size: once
V: TRBV7-2
CDR3: CASSLGTGWNIQYF
DNA: TGTGCCAGCAGCTTAGGGACAGGGTGGAACATTCAGTACTTC

J: TRBJ2-2
D: TRBD1
size: -
V: TRBV6-5
CDR3: CASRRDRDTGELFF
DNA: TGTGCCAGCAGGAGGGACAGGGACACCGGGGAGCTGTTTTTT

J: TRBJ2-7
D: TRBD2
size: -
V: TRBV2
CDR3: CASNQGLAGHEQYF
DNA: TGTGCCAGCAACCAGGGGCTAGCGGGCCACGAGCAGTACTTC

J: TRBJ1-2
D: -
size: -
V: TRBV18
CDR3: CASSPQGNNYGYTF
DNA: TGTGCCAGCTCACCACAGGGGAATAACTATGGCTACACCTTC

J: TRBJ1-1
D: -
size: -
V: TRBV27
CDR3: CASRSMKGGHTEAFF
DNA: TGTGCCAGCAGAAGTATGAAGGGGGGGCACACTGAAGCTTTCTTT

J: TRBJ2-5
D: TRBD1
size: -
V: TRBV6-1
CDR3: CASSGREGARSHGETQYF
DNA: TGTGCCAGCAGTGGACGTGAGGGGGCGCGAAGTCATGGGGAGACCCAGTACTTC

J: TRBJ1-3
D: -
size: -
V: TRBV9
CDR3: CASSVGVTAISGNTIYF
DNA: TGTGCCAGCAGCGTAGGTGTGACAGCAATCTCTGGAAACACCATATATTTT

J: TRBJ1-1
D: -
size: -
V: TRBV7-9
CDR3: CSSSSPSGGADTEAFF
DNA: TGTTCCAGCAGCTCCCCATCGGGGGGCGCGGACACTGAAGCTTTCTTT

J: TRBJ1-1
D: TRBD1
size: -
V: TRBV5-5
CDR3: CASSQRQGMNTEAFF
DNA: TGTGCCAGCAGCCAAAGACAGGGTATGAACACTGAAGCTTTCTTT

J: TRBJ1-1
D: -
size: -
V: TRBV6-1
CDR3: CASISQGRTEAFF
DNA: TGTGCCAGCATATCCCAGGGAAGGACTGAAGCTTTCTTT

J: TRBJ2-7
D: -
size: few
V: TRBV5-4
CDR3: CATSGLSSYEQYF
DNA: TGTGCCACCTCAGGGCTCAGCTCCTACGAGCAGTACTTC

J: TRBJ1-1
D: -
size: -
V: TRBV30
CDR3: CAWMRGGVEAFF
DNA: TGTGCCTGGATGAGGGGGGGGGTCGAAGCTTTCTTT

J: TRBJ1-2
D: TRBD1
size: once
V: TRBV10-1
CDR3: CASSRPLGQGDYGYTF
DNA: TGCGCCAGCAGCCGGCCCTTGGGACAGGGGGACTATGGCTACACCTTC